The 19 T cell receptor beta chains below were found in one sample sequenced in a study of shared clonotypes between healthy human individuals. Sequencing used immunoSEQ multiplex PCR; TCRdb keeps in-frame clones, though not all of them. Seen here are roughly 2 million clones, under 97% observed once, and the top ten hold 0.1% to 0.15%. The source material was naive CD4+ T cells sorted from blood. As to subset: CD45RA+ positively selected. These receptor sequences come from a man between 18 and 35 years old in good health.

This clone was recorded once. V gene TRBV5-1 combines with J gene TRBJ2-1; TRBD1 matches at 12 bases. The germline gives CDR1 SGHRS, CDR2 YFSETQ. The V gene end was trimmed by 5 bases and the J gene end by 0 bases; junction bases not matched to a gene: 12. The CDR3 loop spans 19 amino acids. The CDR3 loop reads CASRVPGQGASSSYNEQFF. CDR3 in DNA: TGCGCCAGCAGGGTACCGGGACAGGGGGCCTCCAGCTCCTACAATGAGCAGTTCTTC. Filled out from reference TRBV5-1 and TRBJ2-1, the complete variable domain reads KAGVTQTPRYLIKTRGQQVTLSCSPISGHRSVSWYQQTPGQGLQFLFEYFSETQRNKGNFPGRFSGRQFSNSRSEMNVSTLELGDSALYLCASRVPGQGASSSYNEQFFGPGTRLTVL.

This clone came up a few times. Other nucleotide sequences from this sample produce the same CDR3. The genes are TRBV7-2 and TRBJ1-1; no clear D. The CDR3 runs to 12 residues. Deletions cut 1 base from V and 0 bases from J, with 0 bases between. Germline lookup yields CDR1 SGHTA and CDR2 FQGNSA. The CDR3 bases are TGTGCCAGCAGCTTAGTGAACACTGAAGCTTTCTTT. It specifies CASSLVNTEAFF.

This clone was seen only a few times. V gene TRBV19 combines with J gene TRBJ2-3; D perhaps matches TRBD1 (6 bases). Per germline, CDR1 LNHDA and CDR2 SQIVND (reference sequence). CDR3 length equals 14 residues. Trimming left V 4 bases short and J 4 bases short, with 12 bases between. In DNA, the CDR3 is TGTGCCAGTAGTAAGGCAGGGGTCGCAGATACGCAGTATTTT. Translating gives CASSKAGVADTQYF. The whole variable domain, remainder taken from reference TRBV19 and TRBJ2-3, is DGGITQSPKYLFRKEGQNVTLSCEQNLNHDAMYWYRQDPGQGLRLIYYSQIVNDFQKGDIAEGYSVSREKKESFPLTVTSAQKNPTAFYLCASSKAGVADTQYFGPGTRLTVL.

V and J are TRBV4-3 and TRBJ2-4, with no clear D. Germline CDR1 LGHNA, CDR2 YSLEER. Trimming pared 0 bases from V and 12 bases from J, leaving 6 bases between. The CDR3 is made up of 11 amino acids. This CDR3 reads CASSQERSQYF. CDR3 bases: TGCGCCAGCAGCCAAGAGCGGAGTCAGTACTTC.

The V and J genes are TRBV6-6 and TRBJ1-2; unclear D gene. Trimming removed 6 bases at V and 4 bases at J, with 12 bases between. The CDR3 consists of 13 residues. Germline-derived CDR1 and CDR2 are MNHNY and SVGAGI (reference sequence). In DNA, the CDR3 is TGTGCCAGCAGAGTCACGGATACCTATGGCTACACCTTC. Protein: CASRVTDTYGYTF.

The V call is TRBV30, the J call TRBJ1-1; no clear D. CDR3 length: 12 residues. The germline V gene has CDR1 GTSNPN and CDR2 SVGIG (reference sequence). V was pared by 4 bases and J by 4 bases, with 10 bases between. CDR3 loop: CAWTLGGTEAFF. In DNA, the CDR3 is TGTGCCTGGACCCTTGGTGGCACTGAAGCTTTCTTT. The full variable domain, rest sourced from reference TRBV30 and TRBJ1-1, is SQTIHQWPATLVQPVGSPLSLECTVEGTSNPNLYWYRQAAGRGLQLLFYSVGIGQISSEVPQNLSASRPQDRQFILSSKKLLLSDSGFYLCAWTLGGTEAFFGQGTRLTVV.

The chain combines TRBV13 with TRBJ2-3; the match to TRBD2 covers 7 bases. The CDR3 covers 19 residues. V trimming: 0 bases; J trimming: 1 base; junction bases outside the gene matches: 13. Germline V gene data show CDR1 as PRHDT and CDR2 as FYEKMQ (reference sequence). CDR3 bases: TGTGCCAGCAGCTTAGGCCGGGCTAGCGGACCCTCGGGCACAGATACGCAGTATTTT. It translates to CASSLGRASGPSGTDTQYF.

The rearrangement links TRBV7-2 to TRBJ1-6; D possibly corresponds to TRBD1 (5 bases). The germline V and J ends were trimmed by 6 bases and 9 bases, with 24 bases remaining between them. The CDR3 runs 17 residues. The germline CDR1 and CDR2 sequences are SGHTA and FQGNSA. As DNA, the CDR3 is TGTGCCAGCAGAATTCTCCTGACAAGGGGTTCGTTTTCACCCCTCCACTTT. This encodes CASRILLTRGSFSPLHF.

The chain combines TRBV18 with TRBJ2-3; TRBD2 matches 7 bases. This CDR3 comprises 19 residues. V dropped 0 bases and J dropped 0; count of bases not matched to a gene: 12. Looked up from germline, CDR1 is KGHSH and CDR2 is LQKENI. The CDR3 DNA is TGTGCCAGCTCACCACCTGGGTGGAGCGGGGCATCTAGCACAGATACGCAGTATTTT. Protein sequence: CASSPPGWSGASSTDTQYF.

The rearrangement joins TRBV2 to TRBJ2-7; D is unresolved. This CDR3 spans 13 amino acids. The V end was cut by 4 bases, the J end by 7 bases, with 14 bases between. In germline, CDR1 is SNHLY, CDR2 FYNNEI. The CDR3 DNA is TGTGCCAGCAGTGGGGTCTCCGGTTCTGAGCAGTACTTC. Protein product: CASSGVSGSEQYF. The full variable domain, rest sourced from reference TRBV2 and TRBJ2-7, is EPEVTQTPSHQVTQMGQEVILRCVPISNHLYFYWYRQILGQKVEFLVSFYNNEISEKSEIFDDQFSVERPDGSNFTLKIRSTKLEDSAMYFCASSGVSGSEQYFGPGTRLTVT.

The chain recombines TRBV7-3 with TRBJ2-5; D is unresolved. Trimming removed 5 bases at V and 2 bases at J, with 9 bases between. The CDR3 contains 13 residues. In germline, CDR1 is SGHTA, CDR2 FQGTGA. CDR3 sequence reads: CASSRTPQETQYF. CDR3 bases: TGTGCCAGCAGCCGAACACCTCAAGAGACCCAGTACTTC.

The chain recombines TRBV18 with TRBJ1-3; D possibly corresponds to TRBD1 (6 bases). The CDR3 runs 16 residues. Trimming stripped 6 bases from V and 0 bases from J, with 15 bases between. Germline CDR1 reads KGHSH; CDR2 reads LQKENI. The CDR3 sequence: CASSPGGATSGNTIYF. CDR3 DNA sequence: TGTGCCAGCTCCCCCGGGGGGGCGACCTCTGGAAACACCATATATTTT.

The chain uses TRBV13 and TRBJ2-4, with D perhaps assigned TRBD1 or TRBD2 (5 bases each). Germline V gene data show CDR1 as PRHDT and CDR2 as FYEKMQ (reference sequence). The CDR3 is 17 amino acids. Trimming left V 5 bases short and J 1 base short, with 18 bases between. The CDR3 sequence is CASSINQGAPAKNIQYF. The CDR3 nucleotides are TGTGCCAGCAGCATAAATCAGGGAGCTCCGGCCAAAAACATTCAGTACTTC.

The chain uses TRBV18 and TRBJ1-5, with D perhaps matching TRBD1 (6 bases). Germline CDR1 reads KGHSH; CDR2 reads LQKENI. Trimming removed 4 bases from V and 5 bases from J, with 12 bases in between. The CDR3 is 14 residues long. For the CDR3, the DNA is TGTGCCAGCTCACGGGACAACTTGGATCAGCCCCAGCATTTT. This codes for CASSRDNLDQPQHF.

This chain joins TRBV14 and TRBJ1-2; TRBD1 is a possible D gene (5 bases). CDR3 size: 18 residues. V shed 4 bases and J shed 4 bases, with 25 bases lying between them. The germline gives CDR1 SGHDN, CDR2 FVKESK. This CDR3 is CASSPLGTDGPLLYGYTF. The CDR3 region has the DNA TGTGCCAGCAGCCCTCTGGGGACCGACGGTCCTCTTCTCTATGGCTACACCTTC.

As concerns this clone: Additional DNA sequences in this sample encode the identical CDR3. The chain has TRBV5-4 and TRBJ2-3, with D perhaps assigned TRBD1 or TRBD2 (5 bases each). In germline, CDR1 is SGHNT, CDR2 YYREEE (reference sequence). This CDR3 spans 13 amino acids. V lost 0 bases and J 4 bases, leaving 6 bases between the germline ends. This chain's CDR3 is CASSLVGADTQYF. The CDR3 nucleotides read TGTGCCAGCAGCTTGGTGGGGGCAGATACGCAGTATTTT.

The genes are TRBV9 and TRBJ1-2; D is undetermined. CDR3 length: 15 residues. The germline CDR1 and CDR2 sequences are SGDLS and YYNGEE. V shed 0 bases and J shed 4 bases, with 13 bases lying between them. The CDR3 DNA reads TGTGCCAGCAGCGTAGAGATAGGGTCTATCTATGGCTACACCTTC. Translating gives CASSVEIGSIYGYTF.

This clone was counted a single time. This rearrangement joins TRBV6-4 to TRBJ2-3, with 7 bases lining up with TRBD2. The germline gives CDR1 MRHNA, CDR2 SNTAGT. CDR3 size: 15 residues. V shed 0 bases, J shed 6 bases, and the junction held 6 bases outside the gene matches. The CDR3, as DNA: TGTGCCAGCAGTGACTCGGGACTACCCGAGGATACGCAGTATTTT. Encoded protein: CASSDSGLPEDTQYF.

In regard to this clone: The sample carries other DNA sequences with the same CDR3. V and J are TRBV28 and TRBJ2-7; D may be TRBD1 (5 bases). This CDR3 has 13 amino acids. The V end was cut by 2 bases, the J end by 0 bases, with 5 bases between. Germline CDR1 MDHEN, CDR2 SYDVKM. As DNA, the CDR3 is TGTGCCAGCAGTTTACAGGGCTCCTACGAGCAGTACTTC. It specifies CASSLQGSYEQYF.